Following are 2 T cell receptor beta chains from one sample sequenced in a study of blood T cell repertoires in COVID-19. Method: immunoSEQ multiplex PCR; TCRdb's copy keeps in-frame clones and lacks some. The sample lists approximately 93,000 clones, about nine tenths occurring once. What was sequenced was peripheral blood. These receptors were taken from a man between 60 and 70 years old with acute or convalescent COVID-19.

The rearrangement uses TRBV5-1 and TRBJ2-3; no definite D call. V lost 0 bases to trimming and J lost 3 bases, with 8 bases between them. Germline assignment: CDR1 SGHRS and CDR2 YFSETQ. This CDR3 spans 14 amino acids. The CDR3 loop reads CASSLESGTDTQYF. Written as DNA, the CDR3 is TGCGCCAGCAGCTTGGAGTCCGGGACAGATACGCAGTATTTT.

This CDR3 reads CASSEITGANGQYF. The CDR3 region has the DNA TGTGCCAGCAGTGAAATCACAGGGGCTAACGGGCAGTACTTC. V gene TRBV6-1 combines with J gene TRBJ2-7; 7 bases match TRBD1. Germline loops: CDR1 MNHNS, CDR2 SASEGT. This CDR3 region has 14 residues. The junction had 10 bases not matched to a gene; V was cut back by 2 bases and J by 9 bases.